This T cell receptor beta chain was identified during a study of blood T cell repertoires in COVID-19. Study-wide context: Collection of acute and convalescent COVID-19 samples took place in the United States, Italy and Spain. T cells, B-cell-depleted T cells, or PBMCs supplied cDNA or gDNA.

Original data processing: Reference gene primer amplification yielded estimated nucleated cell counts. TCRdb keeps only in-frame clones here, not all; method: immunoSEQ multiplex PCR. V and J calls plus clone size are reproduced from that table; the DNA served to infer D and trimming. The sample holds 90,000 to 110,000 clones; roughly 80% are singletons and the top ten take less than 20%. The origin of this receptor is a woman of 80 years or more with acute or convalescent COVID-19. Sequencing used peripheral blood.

This CDR3 reads CATSEAQGWGGYTF. The CDR3 coding sequence is TGTGCCACCAGTGAGGCACAGGGGTGGGGTGGCTACACCTTC. The V gene is TRBV24-1, the J gene TRBJ1-2, with 7 bases lining up with TRBD1. This CDR3 contains 14 residues. V lost 4 bases, J lost 7 bases, and 8 bases stayed unmatched. Germline assignment: CDR1 KGHDR and CDR2 SFDVKD.